Sequencing of this T cell receptor (beta chain) was carried out in a study of identical twins. TCRdb ran MiXCR on the 5' RACE reads and lists one entry per CDR3 protein. The sample lists approximately 700,000 distinct CDR3 sequences, 15% to 20% occurring once. This clonotype was found a few times. These data were also filed under a second study, of T cells expressing NK-cell markers. From that second work: Sorted CD3+CD56-NKG2C+, CD3+CD56+NKG2C+ and CD3+CD56+NKG2C- T cells supplied the TCR beta repertoires. These same clonotypes (in four donors) also led the CD3+CD56-NKG2C+ fraction.

The TCR sequence derives from a woman between 18 and 29 years old in good health. Sequenced sample: PBMCs.

The DNA for the CDR3 is TGTGCCAGCAGTTACAGAACCGAGCAGTACTTC. Translation gives CASSYRTEQYF. The chain has TRBV6-5 and TRBJ2-7; no clear D gene. This CDR3 has 11 residues. CDR1 MNHEY and CDR2 SVGAGI come from the germline V gene. The ends were cut back, 2 bases at V and 6 bases at J, with 5 bases in the middle.